This T cell receptor (beta chain) was obtained from a study of blood T cell repertoires in COVID-19. Study-wide background: Some COVID-19 samples were acute and others convalescent; all came from the United States, Italy and Spain. In each case, the material was cDNA or gDNA derived from T cells, B-cell-depleted T cells, or PBMCs.

Authors' analysis steps: How many nucleated cells were present was estimated from reference gene primer amplification. TCRdb's copy holds only in-frame clones and misses some; the assay was immunoSEQ multiplex PCR. V and J calls and clone size are copied from that table; D and trimming were computed from the DNA. The sample consists of around 120,000 clones, 80% of them appearing once. The CDR3 extends over 11 amino acids. V trimming: 6 bases; J trimming: 8 bases; junction bases outside the gene matches: 2. The chain uses TRBV12-3 or TRBV12-4 and TRBJ1-1; 8 bases match TRBD1. The sample was peripheral blood. This clonotype was obtained from a man between 65 and 80 years old with acute or convalescent COVID-19. CDR3 in DNA: TGTGCCAGCAGAAGACAGGGGGAAGCTTTCTTT. Translation gives CASRRQGEAFF.